The 4 T cell receptor beta chains presented below share a single source sample, sequenced in a study of human T cells and chemical hapten exposure. In TCRdb, the RACE reads were re-called with MiXCR into one record per CDR3 protein. Here the sample spans about 380,000 distinct CDR3 sequences, roughly 4.8% being singletons. Regarding time point: patch test 1, 2 weeks after DPC sensitization. Treatment here: therapeutic diphenylcyclopropenone sensitization with weekly scalp DPC. This sample comprised whole blood, obtained in connection with sensitization to the hapten diphenylcyclopropenone (DPC). Receptors originate from a woman aged 45 to 65 with alopecia areata. Some clones in this sample may be carry-over from other donors' samples.

This clonotype was picked up many times. The chain recombines TRBV7-9 with TRBJ1-1; D is unresolved. The CDR3 is made up of 10 amino acids. V was pared by 3 bases and J by 8 bases, with 4 bases between. The germline CDR1 and CDR2 sequences are SEHNR and FQNEAQ (reference sequence). The CDR3 DNA reads TGTGCCAGCAGCTTTCAGGAAGCTTTCTTT. Encoded protein: CASSFQEAFF.

This clonotype occurred many times. The chain joins TRBV9 to TRBJ1-4, with 11 bases aligning to TRBD1. Trimming removed 2 bases from V and 8 bases from J; junction bases left unmatched: 2. The germline gives CDR1 SGDLS, CDR2 YYNGEE. The CDR3 covers 14 residues. The CDR3 nucleotides are TGTGCCAGCAGCGTTGGGACAGGGGGGGAAAAACTGTTTTTT. It specifies CASSVGTGGEKLFF.

J is TRBJ2-1 and V is TRBV4-3; 9 nucleotides align to TRBD2. From germline, CDR1 is LGHNA and CDR2 YSLEER. This CDR3 has 17 residues. V was pared by 1 base and J by 2 bases, with 6 bases of the junction left unmatched. CDR3 amino acids: CASSQGYPSGAYNEQFF. Here the CDR3 DNA reads TGCGCCAGCAGCCAAGGTTACCCTAGCGGGGCCTACAATGAGCAGTTCTTC.

This clonotype was seen more than once but under ten times. The V gene is TRBV7-2, the J gene TRBJ2-4; tentative D call: TRBD2 (6 bases). The germline V gene has CDR1 SGHTA and CDR2 FQGNSA. V lost 1 base and J 0 bases, leaving 10 bases between the germline ends. The CDR3 runs to 16 residues. The CDR3 bases are TGTGCCAGCAGCTTAGGGGGGGAGCTAGCCAAAAACATTCAGTACTTC. Amino acid sequence: CASSLGGELAKNIQYF. Combining the CDR3 with reference TRBV7-2 and TRBJ2-4 gives the whole variable domain GAGVSQSPSNKVTEKGKDVELRCDPISGHTALYWYRQSLGQGLEFLIYFQGNSAPDKSGLPSDRFSAERTGGSVSTLTIQRTQQEDSAVYLCASSLGGELAKNIQYFGAGTRLSVL.